The text below deals with one T cell receptor beta chain. Its cognate antigen is unknown. Given a much more abundant clone one base away, this may be a read error. The data belong to a study of beta chain features in type 1 diabetes. Overall study findings and caveats: Patients and controls would be equally affected if PCR favored shorter templates. Shortening of TCRB CDR3s, moderate but significant, appeared in all four CD4+ subsets of Type 1 diabetes patients. Patients with type 1 diabetes carried fewer insertions and had more deletions at their VDJ junctions.

What was sequenced were expressed TCRB transcripts, since all of the isolated RNA had been reverse transcribed. TCRdb's table, derived via immunoSEQ multiplex PCR, lists solely in-frame clones and lacks some. The sample shows a few hundred thousand clones, about 14% of them seen only once. V was trimmed by 4 bases and J by 0 bases, leaving 3 bases between them. Per germline, CDR1 SGHDT and CDR2 YYEEEE. CDR3 size: 12 residues. The source material was central memory CD4+ T cells from blood. This TCR came from a young man in good health. This chain joins TRBV5-6 and TRBJ2-3; the D is unclear. CDR3 in amino acids: CASSASTDTQYF. CDR3 sequence (DNA): TGTGCCAGCAGCGCAAGCACAGATACGCAGTATTTT.